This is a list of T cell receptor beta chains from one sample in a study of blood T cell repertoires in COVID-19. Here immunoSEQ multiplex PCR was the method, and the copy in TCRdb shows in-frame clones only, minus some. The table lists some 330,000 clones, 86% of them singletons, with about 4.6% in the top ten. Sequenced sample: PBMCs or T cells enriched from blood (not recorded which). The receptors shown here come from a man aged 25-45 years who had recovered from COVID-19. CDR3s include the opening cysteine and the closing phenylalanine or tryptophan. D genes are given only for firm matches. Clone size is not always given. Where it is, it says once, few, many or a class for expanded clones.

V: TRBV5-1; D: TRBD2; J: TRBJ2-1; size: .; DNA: TGCGCCAGCAGTCTTAGGACTAGCGCGGTCAATGAGCAGTTCTTC; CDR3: CASSLRTSAVNEQFF
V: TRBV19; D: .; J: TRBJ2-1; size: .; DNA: TGTGCCAGTAGCCTCCCGGGACTGTCCTACTACAATGAGCAGTTCTTC; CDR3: CASSLPGLSYYNEQFF
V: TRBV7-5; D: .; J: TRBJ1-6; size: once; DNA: TGTGCCAGAAGCTCCGGACGGACAGGGCGTGGATATTCACCCCTCCACTTT; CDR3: CARSSGRTGRGYSPLHF
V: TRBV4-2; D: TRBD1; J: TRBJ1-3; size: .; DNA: TGTGCCAGCAGCCAAGAACCGACAGGGGGAACGGGAAACACCATATATTTT; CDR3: CASSQEPTGGTGNTIYF
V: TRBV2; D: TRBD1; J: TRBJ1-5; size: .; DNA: TGTGCCAGCAGTGAGGACAGGGGGGCAAATCAGCCCCAGCATTTT; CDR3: CASSEDRGANQPQHF
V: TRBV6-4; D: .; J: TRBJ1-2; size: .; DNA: TGTGCCAGCAGTGACTTTCCCAGGGTCGATGGCTACACCTTC; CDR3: CASSDFPRVDGYTF
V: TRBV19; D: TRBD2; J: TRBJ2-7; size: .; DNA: TGTGCCAGTCGCAAGATGCCTAGCGGGGGGTACGAGCAGTACTTC; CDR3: CASRKMPSGGYEQYF
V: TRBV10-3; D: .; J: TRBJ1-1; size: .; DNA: TGTGCCATCGCCTCCTTCGACAGGACGAACACTGAAGCTTTCTTT; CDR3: CAIASFDRTNTEAFF
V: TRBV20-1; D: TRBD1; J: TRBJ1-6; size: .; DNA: TGCAGTGCTAGTAGCAGGGGGTCTAATTCACCCCTCCACTTT; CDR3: CSASSRGSNSPLHF
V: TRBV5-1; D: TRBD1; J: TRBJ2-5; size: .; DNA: TGCGCCAGCAGCGGGGGACAGTACCAAGAGACCCAGTACTTC; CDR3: CASSGGQYQETQYF
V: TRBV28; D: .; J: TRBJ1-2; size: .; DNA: TGTGCCAGCACCGTAAACACGGTTGGGGGGGGTTCGAAGGGCTACACCTTC; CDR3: CASTVNTVGGGSKGYTF
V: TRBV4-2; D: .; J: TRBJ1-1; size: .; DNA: TGTGCCAGCAGCCAAGGGGCAGGGGACACTGAAGCTTTCTTT; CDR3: CASSQGAGDTEAFF
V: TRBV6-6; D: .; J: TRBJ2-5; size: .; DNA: TGTGCCAGCAGTCCCCGGAGAGGGGAGACCCAGTACTTC; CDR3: CASSPRRGETQYF
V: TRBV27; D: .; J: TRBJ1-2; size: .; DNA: TGTGCCAGCAGTTTAAGTGGGGGGGGTGGCTACACCTTC; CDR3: CASSLSGGGGYTF
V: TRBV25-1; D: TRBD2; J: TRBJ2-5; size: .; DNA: TGTGCCAGCAGCGATGGGGGGGTAGGGATTAGCAGGGAGACCCAGTACTTC; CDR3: CASSDGGVGISRETQYF
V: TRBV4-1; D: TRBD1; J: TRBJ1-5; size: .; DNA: TGCGCCAGCAGCCAAGGGGCCAGGGGGTATGTCAATCAGCCCCAGCATTTT; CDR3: CASSQGARGYVNQPQHF
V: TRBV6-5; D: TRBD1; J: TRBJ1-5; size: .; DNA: TGTGCCAGCGGATACCCCGGGACAGGGAACCAGCCCCAGCATTTT; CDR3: CASGYPGTGNQPQHF
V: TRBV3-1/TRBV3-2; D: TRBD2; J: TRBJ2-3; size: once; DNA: TGTGCCAGCAGCCAAGGCCTAGCGGTGGGTGATACGCAGTATTTT; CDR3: CASSQGLAVGDTQYF
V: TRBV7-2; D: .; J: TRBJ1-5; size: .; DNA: TGTGCCAGCAGCCACCAGTACAGCAATCAGCCCCAGCATTTT; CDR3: CASSHQYSNQPQHF
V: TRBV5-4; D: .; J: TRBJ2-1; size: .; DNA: TGTGCCAGCTCCACGACCGGGACACCCTCCTACAATGAGCAGTTCTTC; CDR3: CASSTTGTPSYNEQFF
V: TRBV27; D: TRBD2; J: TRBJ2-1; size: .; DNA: TGTGCCAGCAGTTACCTAGCGGGAGTAGTCAATGAGCAGTTCTTC; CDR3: CASSYLAGVVNEQFF
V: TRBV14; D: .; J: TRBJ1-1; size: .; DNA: TGTGCCAGCAGCCAGGGAGGAGCCCTGAACACTGAAGCTTTCTTT; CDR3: CASSQGGALNTEAFF
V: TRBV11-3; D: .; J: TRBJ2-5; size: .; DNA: TGTGCCAGCAGCTTAGGGTTGCTAGCCGGAGAGACCCAGTACTTC; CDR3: CASSLGLLAGETQYF
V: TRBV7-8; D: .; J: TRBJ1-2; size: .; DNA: TGTGCCAGCAGCCGGACAGTACTCGGCTACACCTTC; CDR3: CASSRTVLGYTF
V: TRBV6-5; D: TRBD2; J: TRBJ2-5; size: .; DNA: TGTGCCAGCAGTTCACTAGCGGGGGCGTACCAAGAGACCCAGTACTTC; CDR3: CASSSLAGAYQETQYF
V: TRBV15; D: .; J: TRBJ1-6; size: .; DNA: TGTGCCACCAGCAGAGATAGGGGCCGTAGCTCCTATAATTCACCCCTCCACTTT; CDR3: CATSRDRGRSSYNSPLHF
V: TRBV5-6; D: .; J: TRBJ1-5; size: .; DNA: TGTGCCAGCAGCTTGGGGCCCGGGAATCAGCCCCAGCATTTT; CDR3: CASSLGPGNQPQHF
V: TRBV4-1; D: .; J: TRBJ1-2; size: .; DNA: TGCGCCAGCAGCCTCCCGGGGGATGGGCGAGGCTACACCTTC; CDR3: CASSLPGDGRGYTF
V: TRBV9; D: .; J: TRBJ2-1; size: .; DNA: TGTGCCAGCAGCGTAGTATCTAGTAGGCACAATGAGCAGTTCTTC; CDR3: CASSVVSSRHNEQFF
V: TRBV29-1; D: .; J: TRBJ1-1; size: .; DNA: TGCAGCGTTGTCGGAGAACCCACTGAAGCTTTCTTT; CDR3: CSVVGEPTEAFF
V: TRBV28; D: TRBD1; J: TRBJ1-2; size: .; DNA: TGTGCCAGCAGTTCCGACAGGGACAATGGCTACACCTTC; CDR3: CASSSDRDNGYTF
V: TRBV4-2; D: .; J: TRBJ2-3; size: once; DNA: TGTGCCAGCAGCAAACAGGAGTTGGCAGATACGCAGTATTTT; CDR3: CASSKQELADTQYF
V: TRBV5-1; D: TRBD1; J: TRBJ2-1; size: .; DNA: TGCGCCAGCAGCTATCAATCGACAGGGACGAATGAGCAGTTCTTC; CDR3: CASSYQSTGTNEQFF
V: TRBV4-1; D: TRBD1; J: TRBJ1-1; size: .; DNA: TGCGCCAGCACGGGACAGGAGAACACTGAAGCTTTCTTT; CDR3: CASTGQENTEAFF
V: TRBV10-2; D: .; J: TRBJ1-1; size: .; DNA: TGCGCCAGCAGTGGGGGGCCGGGCTGGCGGTCTGAAGCTTTCTTT; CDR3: CASSGGPGWRSEAFF
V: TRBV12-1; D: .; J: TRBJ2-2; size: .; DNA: TGTGCCAGCAGCCCCCAGCGGGAGACCACCGGGGAGCTGTTTTTT; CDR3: CASSPQRETTGELFF
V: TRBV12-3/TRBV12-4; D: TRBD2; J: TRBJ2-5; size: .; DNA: TGTGCCATCCAACTAGCGGGAGGAGAGACCCAGTACTTC; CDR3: CAIQLAGGETQYF
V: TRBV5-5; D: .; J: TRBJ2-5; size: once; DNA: TGTGCCAGCAGCCTTAACCCGACAGGCCTTTGGGCCCAGTACTTC; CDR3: CASSLNPTGLWAQYF
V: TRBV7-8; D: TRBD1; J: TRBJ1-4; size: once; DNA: TGTGCCAGCAGCTTAGTTGGCAGGGGGCTATCTAATGAAAAACTGTTTTTT; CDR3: CASSLVGRGLSNEKLFF
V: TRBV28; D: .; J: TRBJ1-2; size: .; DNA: TGTGCCAGCAGTCATAACAGGGATGGCTACACCTTC; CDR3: CASSHNRDGYTF
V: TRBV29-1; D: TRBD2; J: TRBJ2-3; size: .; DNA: TGCAGCGGGGGGCTAGCGGGAGTTGTAGATACGCAGTATTTT; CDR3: CSGGLAGVVDTQYF
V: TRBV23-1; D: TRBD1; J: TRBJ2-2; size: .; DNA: TGCGCCAGCAGTCAACTTCCCGCAGGGGGAACCGGGGAGCTGTTTTTT; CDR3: CASSQLPAGGTGELFF
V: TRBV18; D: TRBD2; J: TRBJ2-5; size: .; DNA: TGTGCCAGCTCACCCCCGTGGCCGGGGGGAGAGACCCAGTACTTC; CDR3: CASSPPWPGGETQYF
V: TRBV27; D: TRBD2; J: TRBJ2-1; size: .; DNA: TGTGCCAGCAGCTGGGGGACTAGCGGATACAATGAGCAGTTCTTC; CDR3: CASSWGTSGYNEQFF
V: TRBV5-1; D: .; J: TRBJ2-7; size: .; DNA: TGCGCCAGCAGCATTCAGGGGAACTCCTACGAGCAGTACTTC; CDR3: CASSIQGNSYEQYF
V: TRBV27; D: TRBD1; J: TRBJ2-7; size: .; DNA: TGTGCCAGCAGTTTAACCGGGACAGGGCATTACGAGCAGTACTTC; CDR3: CASSLTGTGHYEQYF
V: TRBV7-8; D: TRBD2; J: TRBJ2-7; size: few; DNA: TGTGCCAGCAGCCCAGAGGTTCAGAGCGGGAGTCGCCACGAGCAGTACTTC; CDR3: CASSPEVQSGSRHEQYF
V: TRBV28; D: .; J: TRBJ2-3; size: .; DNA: TGTGCCAGCAGCCTAGCCCAAGATACGCAGTATTTT; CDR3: CASSLAQDTQYF
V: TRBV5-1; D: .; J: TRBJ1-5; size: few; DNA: TGCGCCAGCAGCCCGGATGGAGGACAGCCCCAGCATTTT; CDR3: CASSPDGGQPQHF
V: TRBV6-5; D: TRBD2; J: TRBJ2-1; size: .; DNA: TGTGCCAGCGCGAGAAGCGGGAGTAATGAGCAGTTCTTC; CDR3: CASARSGSNEQFF
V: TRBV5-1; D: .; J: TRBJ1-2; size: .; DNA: TGCGCCAGCAGCTTGGAGGCCTCGGGGGGATATGGCTACACCTTC; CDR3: CASSLEASGGYGYTF
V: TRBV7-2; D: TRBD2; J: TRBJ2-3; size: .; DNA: TGTGCCAGCAGCTTAGATTGGGGACTAGCGGGGCCGACAGATACGCAGTATTTT; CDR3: CASSLDWGLAGPTDTQYF
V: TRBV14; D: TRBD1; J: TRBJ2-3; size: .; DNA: TGTGCCAGCAGCGAACAGGGGGCTAGCACAGATACGCAGTATTTT; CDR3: CASSEQGASTDTQYF
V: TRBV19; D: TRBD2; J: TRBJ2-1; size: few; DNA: TGTGCCAGTAGGGTGGATAGCGGGAGCCACAATGAGCAGTTCTTC; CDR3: CASRVDSGSHNEQFF